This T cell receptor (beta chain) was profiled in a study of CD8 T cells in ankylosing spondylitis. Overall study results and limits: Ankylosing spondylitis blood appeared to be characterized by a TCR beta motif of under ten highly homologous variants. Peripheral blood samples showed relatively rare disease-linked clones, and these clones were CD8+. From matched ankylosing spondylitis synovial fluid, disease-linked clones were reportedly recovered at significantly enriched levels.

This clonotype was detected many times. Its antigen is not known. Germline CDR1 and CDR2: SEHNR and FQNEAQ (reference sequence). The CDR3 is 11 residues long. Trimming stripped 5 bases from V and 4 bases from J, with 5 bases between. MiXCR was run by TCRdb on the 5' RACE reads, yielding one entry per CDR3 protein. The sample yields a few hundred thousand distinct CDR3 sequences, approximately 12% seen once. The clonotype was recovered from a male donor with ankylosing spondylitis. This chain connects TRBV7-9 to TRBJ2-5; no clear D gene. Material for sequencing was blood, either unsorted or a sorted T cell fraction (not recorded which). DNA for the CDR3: TGTGCCAGCAGCGTGGGAGAGACCCAGTACTTC. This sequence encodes CASSVGETQYF.